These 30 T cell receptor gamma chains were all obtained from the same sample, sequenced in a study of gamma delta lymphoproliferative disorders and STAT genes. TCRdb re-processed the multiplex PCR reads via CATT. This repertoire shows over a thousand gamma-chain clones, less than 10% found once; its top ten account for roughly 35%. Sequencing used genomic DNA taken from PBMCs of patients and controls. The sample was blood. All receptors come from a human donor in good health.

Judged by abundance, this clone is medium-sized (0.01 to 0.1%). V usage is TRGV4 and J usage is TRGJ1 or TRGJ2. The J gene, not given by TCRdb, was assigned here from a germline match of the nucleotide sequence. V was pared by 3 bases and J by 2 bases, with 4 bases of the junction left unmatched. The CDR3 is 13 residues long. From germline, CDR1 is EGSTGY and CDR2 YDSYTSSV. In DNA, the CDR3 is TGTGCCACCTGGGATAGCCATTATTATAAGAAACTCTTT. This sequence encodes CATWDSHYYKKLF.

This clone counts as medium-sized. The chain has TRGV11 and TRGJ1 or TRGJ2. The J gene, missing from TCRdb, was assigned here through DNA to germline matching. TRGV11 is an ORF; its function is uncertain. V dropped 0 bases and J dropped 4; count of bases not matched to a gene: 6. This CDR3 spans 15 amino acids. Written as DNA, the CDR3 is TGTGCCTGCTGGATTAGGCACATATTATATTATAAGAAACTCTTT. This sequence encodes CACWIRHILYYKKLF.

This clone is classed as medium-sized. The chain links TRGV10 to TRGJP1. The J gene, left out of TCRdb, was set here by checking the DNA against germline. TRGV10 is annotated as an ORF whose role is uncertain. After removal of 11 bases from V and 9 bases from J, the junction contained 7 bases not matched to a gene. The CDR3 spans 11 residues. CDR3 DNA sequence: TGTGCTGCGGGGGGTTGTTGGTTCAAGATATTT. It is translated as CAAGGCWFKIF.

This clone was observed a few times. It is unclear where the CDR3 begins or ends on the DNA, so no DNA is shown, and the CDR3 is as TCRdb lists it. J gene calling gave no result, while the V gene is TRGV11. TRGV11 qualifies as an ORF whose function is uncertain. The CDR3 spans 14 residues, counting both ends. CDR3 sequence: CTTVPAGYYYKKLF.

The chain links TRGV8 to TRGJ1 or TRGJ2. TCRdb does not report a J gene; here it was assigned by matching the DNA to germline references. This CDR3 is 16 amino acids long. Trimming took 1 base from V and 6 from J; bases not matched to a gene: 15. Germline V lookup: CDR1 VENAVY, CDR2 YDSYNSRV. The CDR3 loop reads CATWDSYEIFSYKKLF. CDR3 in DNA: TGTGCCACCTGGGATAGTTATGAGATCTTTAGTTATAAGAAACTCTTT.

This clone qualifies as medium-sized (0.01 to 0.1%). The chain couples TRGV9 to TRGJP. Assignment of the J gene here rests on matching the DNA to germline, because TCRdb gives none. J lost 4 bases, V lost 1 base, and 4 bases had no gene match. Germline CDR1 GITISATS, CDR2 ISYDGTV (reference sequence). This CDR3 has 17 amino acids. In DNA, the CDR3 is TGTGCCTTGTGGGAGGTTTCACAAGAGTTGGGCAAAAAAATCAAGGTATTT. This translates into CALWEVSQELGKKIKVF.

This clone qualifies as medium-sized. The CDR3 is CATWDFYKKLF. CDR3 coding DNA: TGTGCCACCTGGGACTTTTATAAGAAACTCTTT. The chain couples TRGV3 to TRGJ1 or TRGJ2. TCRdb carries no J gene annotation; the J gene was assigned here by matching the DNA with germline. Germline lookup yields CDR1 VTNTFY and CDR2 YDVSTARD (reference sequence). There are 11 residues in the CDR3. The V gene end was trimmed by 3 bases and the J gene end by 6 bases; junction bases not matched to a gene: 2.

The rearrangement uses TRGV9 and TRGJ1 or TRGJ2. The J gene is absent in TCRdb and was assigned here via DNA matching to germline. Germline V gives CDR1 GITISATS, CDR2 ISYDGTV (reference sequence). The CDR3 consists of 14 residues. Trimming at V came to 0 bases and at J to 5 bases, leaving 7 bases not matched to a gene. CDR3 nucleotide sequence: TGTGCCTTGTGGGAGGTGGAGTTGGATTATAAGAAACTCTTT. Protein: CALWEVELDYKKLF.

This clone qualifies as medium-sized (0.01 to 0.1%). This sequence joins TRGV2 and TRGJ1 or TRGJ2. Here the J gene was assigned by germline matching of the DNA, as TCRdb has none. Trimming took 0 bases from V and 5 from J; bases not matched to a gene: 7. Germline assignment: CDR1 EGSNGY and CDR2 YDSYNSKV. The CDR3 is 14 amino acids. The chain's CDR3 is CATWDGQDNYKKLF. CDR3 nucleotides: TGTGCCACCTGGGACGGGCAAGATAATTATAAGAAACTCTTT.

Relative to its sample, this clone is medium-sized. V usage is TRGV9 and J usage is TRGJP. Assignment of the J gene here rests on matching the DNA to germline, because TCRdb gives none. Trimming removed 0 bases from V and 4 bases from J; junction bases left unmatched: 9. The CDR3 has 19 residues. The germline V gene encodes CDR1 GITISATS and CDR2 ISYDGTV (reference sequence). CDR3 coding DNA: TGTGCCTTGTGGGAGGTGCATGGTGTCCAAGAGTTGGGCAAAAAAATCAAGGTATTT. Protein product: CALWEVHGVQELGKKIKVF.

The CDR3, as DNA: TGTGCCACCTGGGACAGTAAACGGGGAATTAAGAAACTCTTT. Its translation is CATWDSKRGIKKLF. The V gene is TRGV1, the J gene TRGJ1 or TRGJ2. Assignment of the J gene here rests on matching the DNA to germline, because TCRdb gives none. Being an ORF, TRGV1 has a function that is uncertain. V lost 1 base and J lost 9; bases outside the gene matches: 12. The CDR3 has 14 amino acids.

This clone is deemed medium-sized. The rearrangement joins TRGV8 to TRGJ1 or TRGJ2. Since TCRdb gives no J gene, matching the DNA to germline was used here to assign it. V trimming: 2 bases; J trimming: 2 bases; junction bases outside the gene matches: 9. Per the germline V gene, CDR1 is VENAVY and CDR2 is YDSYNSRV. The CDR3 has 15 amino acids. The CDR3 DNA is TGTGCCACCTGGGATAAGGCGGAATATTATTATAAGAAACTCTTT. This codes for CATWDKAEYYYKKLF.

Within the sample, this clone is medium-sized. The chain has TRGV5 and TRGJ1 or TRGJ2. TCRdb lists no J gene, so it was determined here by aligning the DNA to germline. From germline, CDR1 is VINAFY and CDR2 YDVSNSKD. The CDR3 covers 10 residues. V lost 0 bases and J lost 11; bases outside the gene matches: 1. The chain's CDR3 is CATWDREKLF. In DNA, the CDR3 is TGTGCCACCTGGGACAGGGAGAAACTCTTT.

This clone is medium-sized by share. CDR3 region: CALWEVFGELGKKIKVF. CDR3 bases: TGTGCCTTGTGGGAGGTGTTTGGAGAGTTGGGCAAAAAAATCAAGGTATTT. The chain employs TRGV9 and TRGJP. The J gene is not listed in TCRdb, so it was assigned here from a DNA match to germline. The CDR3 is 17 residues long. Unmatched junction bases numbered 5, after V lost 0 bases and J lost 6 bases. CDR1 is GITISATS, CDR2 ISYDGTV, per germline (reference sequence).

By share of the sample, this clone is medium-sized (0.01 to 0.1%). CDR3 region: CATWDRPGRSNYYKKLF. The CDR3 nucleotides are TGTGCCACCTGGGACAGGCCGGGGCGATCGAATTATTATAAGAAACTCTTT. V is TRGV3 and J is TRGJ1 or TRGJ2. TCRdb does not report a J gene; here it was assigned by matching the DNA to germline references. V was clipped by 0 bases and J by 0 bases; unmatched bases: 11. Germline loops: CDR1 VTNTFY, CDR2 YDVSTARD (reference sequence). The CDR3 is 17 amino acids.

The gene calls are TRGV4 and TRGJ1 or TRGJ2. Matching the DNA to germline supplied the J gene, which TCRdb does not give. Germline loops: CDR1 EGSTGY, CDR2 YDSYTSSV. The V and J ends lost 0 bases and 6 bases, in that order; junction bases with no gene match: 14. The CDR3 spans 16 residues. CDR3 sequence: CATWDGLPLVGYKKLF. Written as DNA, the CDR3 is TGTGCCACCTGGGATGGGCTTCCTTTAGTTGGTTATAAGAAACTCTTT.

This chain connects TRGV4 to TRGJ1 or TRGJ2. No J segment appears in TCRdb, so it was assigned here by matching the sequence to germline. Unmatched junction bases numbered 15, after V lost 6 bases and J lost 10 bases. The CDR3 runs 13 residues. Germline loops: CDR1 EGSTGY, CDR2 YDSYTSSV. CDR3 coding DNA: TGTGCCACCTGGCCATCAAAGGGGATAAAGAAACTCTTT. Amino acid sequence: CATWPSKGIKKLF.

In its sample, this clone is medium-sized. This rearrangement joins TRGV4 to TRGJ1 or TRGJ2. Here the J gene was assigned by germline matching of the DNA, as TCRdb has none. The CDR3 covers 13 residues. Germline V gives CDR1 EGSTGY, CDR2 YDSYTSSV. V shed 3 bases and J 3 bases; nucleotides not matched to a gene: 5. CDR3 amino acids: CATWDPLYYKKLF. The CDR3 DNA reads TGTGCCACCTGGGATCCCCTTTATTATAAGAAACTCTTT.

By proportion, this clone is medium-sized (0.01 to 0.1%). Written as DNA, the CDR3 is TGTGCCACCTGGGACGGCAAACTGGGTTGGTTCAAGATATTT. Amino acid sequence: CATWDGKLGWFKIF. V and J are TRGV2 and TRGJP1. The J gene, not given by TCRdb, was assigned here from a germline match of the nucleotide sequence. V was pared by 1 base and J by 8 bases, with 7 bases of the junction left unmatched. CDR1 EGSNGY and CDR2 YDSYNSKV come from the germline V gene. This CDR3 has 14 residues.

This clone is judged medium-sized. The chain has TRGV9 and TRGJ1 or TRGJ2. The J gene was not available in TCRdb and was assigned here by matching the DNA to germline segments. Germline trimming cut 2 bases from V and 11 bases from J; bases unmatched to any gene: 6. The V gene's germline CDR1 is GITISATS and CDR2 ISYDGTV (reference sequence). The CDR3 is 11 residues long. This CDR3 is CALWEAREKLF. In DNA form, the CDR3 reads TGTGCCTTGTGGGAGGCCAGGGAGAAACTCTTT.

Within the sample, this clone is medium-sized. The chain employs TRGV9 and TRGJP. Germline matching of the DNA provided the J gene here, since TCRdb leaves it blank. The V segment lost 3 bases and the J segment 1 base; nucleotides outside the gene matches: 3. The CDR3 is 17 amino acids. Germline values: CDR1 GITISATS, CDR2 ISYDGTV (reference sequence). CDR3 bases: TGTGCCTTGTGGGAGAGGGGGCAAGAGTTGGGCAAAAAAATCAAGGTATTT. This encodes CALWERGQELGKKIKVF.

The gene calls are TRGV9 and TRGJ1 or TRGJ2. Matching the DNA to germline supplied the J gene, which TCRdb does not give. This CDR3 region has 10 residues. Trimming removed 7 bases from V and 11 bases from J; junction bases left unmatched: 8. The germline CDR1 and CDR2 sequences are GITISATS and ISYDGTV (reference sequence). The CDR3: CALCASEKLF. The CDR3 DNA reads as TGTGCCTTGTGCGCCTCCGAGAAACTCTTT.

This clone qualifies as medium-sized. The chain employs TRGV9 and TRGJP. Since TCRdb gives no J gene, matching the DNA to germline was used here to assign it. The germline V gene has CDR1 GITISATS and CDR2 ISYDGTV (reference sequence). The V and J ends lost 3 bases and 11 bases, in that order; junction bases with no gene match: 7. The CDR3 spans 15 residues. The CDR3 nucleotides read TGTGCCTTGTGGGAGTGGCGGATGGGCAAAAAAATCAAGGTATTT. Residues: CALWEWRMGKKIKVF.

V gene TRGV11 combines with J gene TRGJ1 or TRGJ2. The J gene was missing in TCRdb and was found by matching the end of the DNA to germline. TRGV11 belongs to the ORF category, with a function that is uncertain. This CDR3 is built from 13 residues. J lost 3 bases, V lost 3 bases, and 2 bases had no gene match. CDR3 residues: CACWIRSYYKKLF. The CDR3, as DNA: TGTGCCTGCTGGATTAGGAGTTATTATAAGAAACTCTTT.

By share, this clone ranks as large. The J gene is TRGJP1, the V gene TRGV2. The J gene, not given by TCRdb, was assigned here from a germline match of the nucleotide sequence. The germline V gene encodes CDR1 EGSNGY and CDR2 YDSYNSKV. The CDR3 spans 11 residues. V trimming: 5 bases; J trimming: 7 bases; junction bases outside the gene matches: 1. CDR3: CATWVGWFKIF. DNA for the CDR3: TGTGCCACCTGGGTTGGTTGGTTCAAGATATTT.

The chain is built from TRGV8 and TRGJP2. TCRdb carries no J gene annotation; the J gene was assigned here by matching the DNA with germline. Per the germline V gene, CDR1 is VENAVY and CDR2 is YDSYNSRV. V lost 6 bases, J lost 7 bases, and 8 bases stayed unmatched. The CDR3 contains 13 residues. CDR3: CATWIGSDWIKTF. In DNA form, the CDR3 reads TGTGCCACCTGGATAGGTTCTGATTGGATCAAGACGTTT.

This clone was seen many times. This chain's CDR3 is CAAWDKNYKKLF. The CDR3 nucleotides read TGTGCTGCGTGGGACAAGAATTATAAGAAACTCTTT. V and J are TRGV10 and TRGJ1 or TRGJ2. The J gene is not listed in TCRdb, so it was assigned here from a DNA match to germline. TRGV10 is reported as an ORF; its role is uncertain. V trimming: 8 bases; J trimming: 5 bases; junction bases outside the gene matches: 7. CDR3 size: 12 residues.

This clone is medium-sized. The CDR3 sequence is CATWEPDHYKKLF. CDR3 DNA: TGTGCCACCTGGGAGCCCGATCATTATAAGAAACTCTTT. The J gene is TRGJ1 or TRGJ2, the V gene TRGV3. TCRdb records no J gene; here it was assigned by comparing the DNA to germline. Unmatched junction bases numbered 8, after V lost 4 bases and J lost 5 bases. Germline V gene data show CDR1 as VTNTFY and CDR2 as YDVSTARD (reference sequence). CDR3 size: 13 residues.

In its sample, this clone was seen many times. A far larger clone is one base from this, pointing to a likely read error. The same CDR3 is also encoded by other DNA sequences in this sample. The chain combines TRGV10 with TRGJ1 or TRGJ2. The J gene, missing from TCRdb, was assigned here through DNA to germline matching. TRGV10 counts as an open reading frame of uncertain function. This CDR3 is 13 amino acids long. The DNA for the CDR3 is TGTGCCGCGTGTTGGGGAGTGAGGTATAAGAAACTCTTT. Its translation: CAACWGVRYKKLF.

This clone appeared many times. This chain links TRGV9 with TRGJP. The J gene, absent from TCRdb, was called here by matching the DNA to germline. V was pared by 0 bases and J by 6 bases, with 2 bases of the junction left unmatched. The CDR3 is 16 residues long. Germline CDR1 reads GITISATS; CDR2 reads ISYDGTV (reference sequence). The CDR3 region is CALWEVTELGKKIKVF. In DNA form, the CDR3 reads TGTGCCTTGTGGGAGGTGACAGAGTTGGGCAAAAAAATCAAGGTATTT.